The source of this TCR beta chain is a study of CXCR3-negative and CXCR3-positive naive CD8 T cells. Study-level points and caveats: Against CXCR3-negative naive cells, CXCR3-positive naive cells showed more hydrophobic TRB CDR3s.

A word on this clonotype: Antigen specificity is unknown.

TRB cDNA was prepared as libraries by UMI-labeled 5' RACE. TCRdb re-called the 5' RACE reads; every CDR3 protein appears as one record, without DNA. In total, the table holds 55,000 to 70,000 distinct CDR3 sequences. The CDR3 sequence is 15 residues long. The V gene's germline CDR1 is LGHNT and CDR2 FRNRAP. The chain links TRBV12-5 to TRBJ1-3; as DNA is missing, the TRBD1 call by TCRdb cannot be tested. The sequenced sample consisted of naive CXCR3+ CD8+ T cells from blood. Sample subset: CD45RO-CCR7+CD27+CD95- naive CD8+ T cells expressing CXCR3 (TNR3+). This TCR came from a human donor in good health. Some clones in this sample may be carry-over from other donors' samples. CDR3: CASGLTGDSGNTIYF.